These T cell receptor beta chains were read from a single sample in a study of blood T cell repertoires in COVID-19. TCRdb's table, derived via immunoSEQ multiplex PCR, lists solely in-frame clones and lacks some. This table has roughly 100,000 clones, roughly 81% appearing once. Material: peripheral blood. The source of these receptors is a woman aged 70 to 79 with acute or convalescent COVID-19. Each CDR3 is given with its conserved first and last residue. Each record gives: clone size, D gene, V gene, J gene, CDR3 protein, CDR3 DNA. The D gene is left open where the match is weak. Only some rows state a clone size, as once, few, many or a class for expanded clones.

abundance: NA
d_gene: NA
v_gene: TRBV6-5
j_gene: TRBJ1-2
CDR3aa: CASGSGGYGYTF
CDR3nt: TGTGCCAGCGGTTCCGGGGGCTATGGCTACACCTTC

abundance: NA
d_gene: NA
v_gene: TRBV27
j_gene: TRBJ1-1
CDR3aa: CASSPILSGSAEAFF
CDR3nt: TGTGCCAGCAGTCCAATCCTTTCGGGGTCAGCTGAAGCTTTCTTT

abundance: NA
d_gene: NA
v_gene: TRBV28
j_gene: TRBJ2-6
CDR3aa: CASSLTGARHSGANVLTF
CDR3nt: TGTGCCAGCAGTCTAACAGGAGCGCGTCACTCTGGGGCCAACGTCCTGACTTTC

abundance: NA
d_gene: TRBD1
v_gene: TRBV19
j_gene: TRBJ1-2
CDR3aa: CASTTGGGYTF
CDR3nt: TGTGCCAGTACAACAGGGGGTGGCTACACCTTC

abundance: NA
d_gene: NA
v_gene: TRBV28
j_gene: TRBJ1-1
CDR3aa: CASSEGVTEAFF
CDR3nt: TGTGCCAGCAGTGAAGGGGTCACTGAAGCTTTCTTT

abundance: few
d_gene: TRBD1
v_gene: TRBV9
j_gene: TRBJ1-2
CDR3aa: CASSVGSGQGAPHYGYTF
CDR3nt: TGTGCCAGCAGCGTAGGTTCCGGACAGGGTGCTCCCCACTATGGCTACACCTTC

abundance: NA
d_gene: NA
v_gene: TRBV6-1
j_gene: TRBJ1-2
CDR3aa: CASSEHGEYTF
CDR3nt: TGTGCCAGCAGTGAACACGGAGAGTACACCTTC

abundance: NA
d_gene: TRBD2
v_gene: TRBV4-1
j_gene: TRBJ2-5
CDR3aa: CASSRTSGRAGETQYF
CDR3nt: TGCGCCAGCAGCCGAACTAGCGGGAGGGCCGGGGAGACCCAGTACTTC

abundance: NA
d_gene: NA
v_gene: TRBV7-9
j_gene: TRBJ1-1
CDR3aa: CASSNKLGQSNTEAFF
CDR3nt: TGTGCCAGCAGCAATAAACTTGGACAGTCGAACACTGAAGCTTTCTTT

abundance: NA
d_gene: NA
v_gene: TRBV19
j_gene: TRBJ2-3
CDR3aa: CASSRGGYSTDTQYF
CDR3nt: TGTGCCAGTAGCCGGGGTGGGTATTCGACAGATACGCAGTATTTT

abundance: once
d_gene: TRBD1
v_gene: TRBV6-5
j_gene: TRBJ2-7
CDR3aa: CASSYSGQPAYEQYF
CDR3nt: TGTGCCAGCAGTTACTCGGGACAGCCCGCCTACGAGCAGTACTTC